Each of the 27 T cell receptor beta chains below was sequenced from the same sample in a study of blood T cell repertoires in COVID-19. Using immunoSEQ multiplex PCR, the repertoire was profiled, and TCRdb retains in-frame clones only, with some absent. The data hold around 260,000 clones, with 90% observed a single time. Sequencing was done on a sample of PBMCs or T cells enriched from blood (not recorded which). The receptors were gathered from a woman aged 25 to 39 who had recovered from COVID-19.

The chain employs TRBV5-4 and TRBJ2-7; D gene ambiguous. Germline V gives CDR1 SGHNT, CDR2 YYREEE (reference sequence). Trimming pared 4 bases from V and 6 bases from J, leaving 8 bases between. This CDR3 has 11 amino acids. This CDR3 is CASSAFSEQYF. CDR3 bases: TGTGCCAGCAGCGCGTTCTCCGAGCAGTACTTC.

This clone showed up just once. V is TRBV5-5 and J is TRBJ2-7; 7 nucleotides line up with TRBD1. The length of the CDR3 is 14 residues. The trim removed 1 base at V and 0 bases at J, leaving 1 base unmatched. The germline gives CDR1 SGHKS, CDR2 YYEKEE (reference sequence). The CDR3 nucleotides are TGTGCCAGCAGCTTGTACAGGGGCTCCTACGAGCAGTACTTC. Its translation: CASSLYRGSYEQYF.

V usage is TRBV7-8 and J usage is TRBJ2-3, with 8 bases that match TRBD1. Germline CDR1 and CDR2: SGHVS and FQNEAQ. V lost 4 bases to trimming and J lost 1 base; unmatched junction nucleotides: 7. CDR3 length: 16 amino acids. The CDR3 is CASSSEDRVGTDTQYF. The CDR3 coding sequence is TGTGCCAGCAGCTCAGAGGACAGGGTAGGCACAGATACGCAGTATTTT.

V and J are TRBV27 and TRBJ2-7; weak D call: TRBD2 (6 bases). V gave up 8 bases and J gave up 7 bases, with 21 bases separating them. The germline gives CDR1 MNHEY, CDR2 SMNVEV (reference sequence). The CDR3 totals 14 residues. The CDR3 DNA follows: TGTGCCAGCTTAGCAGACTGGGACTCGGGTGAGCAGTACTTC. Its translation is CASLADWDSGEQYF.

The chain uses TRBV19 and TRBJ1-2, with D maybe TRBD1 (5 bases). V lost 3 bases, J lost 0 bases, and 11 bases lay in between. The CDR3 extends over 15 amino acids. The V gene's germline CDR1 is LNHDA and CDR2 SQIVND (reference sequence). Here the CDR3 DNA reads TGTGCCAGTAGTATGGCCGGGGGAGCTAACTATGGCTACACCTTC. Encoded protein: CASSMAGGANYGYTF.

The chain employs TRBV28 and TRBJ1-2; D unresolved. Looked up from germline, CDR1 is MDHEN and CDR2 is SYDVKM. The CDR3 extends over 14 amino acids. V was pared by 3 bases and J by 4 bases, with 12 bases between. The CDR3 here is CASSFRGVGYGYTF. CDR3 bases: TGTGCCAGCAGTTTTCGGGGTGTGGGCTATGGCTACACCTTC.

The chain couples TRBV29-1 to TRBJ2-2, with 10 positions matching TRBD1. The CDR3 has 14 residues. Germline CDR1 and CDR2: SQVTM and ANQGSEA. V was pared by 7 bases and J by 5 bases, with 7 bases of the junction left unmatched. CDR3: CSAARQGATGELFF. CDR3 coding DNA: TGCAGCGCTGCTAGACAGGGGGCGACCGGGGAGCTGTTTTTT.

V and J are TRBV29-1 and TRBJ1-4; 8 nucleotides line up with TRBD1. Germline CDR1 and CDR2: SQVTM and ANQGSEA. The CDR3 extends over 13 amino acids. J gave up 4 bases and V 5 bases, and 3 bases lay outside the gene matches. In nucleotides, the CDR3 is TGCAGCGTTTGGGACAGGCATAATGAAAAACTGTTTTTT. Translated: CSVWDRHNEKLFF.

The chain combines TRBV6-4 with TRBJ2-1; 10 bases line up with TRBD1. Germline V gives CDR1 MRHNA, CDR2 SNTAGT. The V and J ends lost 0 bases and 9 bases, in that order; junction bases with no gene match: 8. The CDR3 consists of 16 residues. DNA for the CDR3: TGTGCCAGCAGTGACTCTCCGGGACAGGGGAAAGGTGAGCAGTTCTTC. It yields the protein CASSDSPGQGKGEQFF.

A single count supports this clone. The chain couples TRBV9 to TRBJ2-7; 13 nucleotides match TRBD2. The germline V gene has CDR1 SGDLS and CDR2 YYNGEE. The ends lost 4 bases at V and 3 bases at J; junction bases unmatched: 13. This CDR3 has 18 amino acids. CDR3 protein: CASSSHPGLAGTYYEQYF. CDR3 nucleotides: TGTGCCAGCAGCTCTCACCCGGGACTAGCGGGGACCTACTACGAGCAGTACTTC.

The chain combines TRBV28 with TRBJ1-6; D perhaps matches TRBD1 (6 bases). The V gene lost 6 bases and the J gene lost 5 bases, with 14 bases spanning the gap. In germline, CDR1 is MDHEN, CDR2 SYDVKM. The CDR3 consists of 15 residues. CDR3: CASSSGQYNNSPLHF. CDR3 DNA sequence: TGTGCCAGCAGCTCAGGACAGTATAATAATTCACCCCTCCACTTT.

As DNA, the CDR3 is TGTGCCAGCAGTACCCGGGACAGGGGACTGCTACACTCTGGGGCCAACGTCCTGACTTTC. Translating gives CASSTRDRGLLHSGANVLTF. The chain links TRBV27 to TRBJ2-6; 10 positions match TRBD1. V was pared by 5 bases and J by 0 bases, with 13 bases of the junction left unmatched. This CDR3 has 20 amino acids. Germline loops: CDR1 MNHEY, CDR2 SMNVEV (reference sequence).

The chain combines TRBV29-1 with TRBJ2-3; D might be TRBD1 (5 bases). The CDR3 loop spans 14 amino acids. Deletions cut 6 bases from V and 0 bases from J, with 13 bases between. Germline CDR1 is SQVTM and CDR2 is ANQGSEA. The CDR3 loop is CSVGLGSSTDTQYF. For the CDR3, the DNA is TGCAGCGTGGGGCTAGGGTCGAGCACAGATACGCAGTATTTT.

The chain's CDR3 is CASSVLAGGPSYNEQFF. In DNA form, the CDR3 reads TGTGCCAGCAGCGTTCTAGCGGGAGGGCCCTCCTACAATGAGCAGTTCTTC. J is TRBJ2-1 and V is TRBV7-2; 12 bases match TRBD2. V lost 5 bases and J lost 0; bases outside the gene matches: 5. CDR1 is SGHTA, CDR2 FQGNSA, per germline. The CDR3 loop spans 17 amino acids. Complete variable domain (other parts from reference TRBV7-2 and TRBJ2-1): GAGVSQSPSNKVTEKGKDVELRCDPISGHTALYWYRQSLGQGLEFLIYFQGNSAPDKSGLPSDRFSAERTGGSVSTLTIQRTQQEDSAVYLCASSVLAGGPSYNEQFFGPGTRLTVL.

The CDR3 sequence: CASSLMTTGWLDTQYF. In nucleotides, the CDR3 is TGTGCCAGCAGCTTAATGACGACAGGGTGGTTAGATACGCAGTATTTT. The chain is built from TRBV7-2 and TRBJ2-3; 7 bases are shared with TRBD1. Germline V gene sequence: CDR1 SGHTA, CDR2 FQGNSA. The CDR3 totals 16 residues. V lost 2 bases to trimming and J lost 5 bases; unmatched junction nucleotides: 10.

In this sample, this clone turned up a few times. This CDR3 is CASSRTNSYEQYF. CDR3 DNA: TGTGCCAGTAGTAGGACTAACTCCTACGAGCAGTACTTC. The gene calls are TRBV19 and TRBJ2-7; D is perhaps TRBD2 (6 bases). V lost 4 bases and J lost 0, with 7 bases in between. The CDR3 length is 13 residues. The germline V gene has CDR1 LNHDA and CDR2 SQIVND (reference sequence).

This sequence joins TRBV28 and TRBJ2-5; 10 nucleotides agree with TRBD2. The CDR3 covers 16 residues. Germline CDR1 MDHEN, CDR2 SYDVKM. The V gene end was trimmed by 3 bases and the J gene end by 5 bases; junction bases not matched to a gene: 9. CDR3 bases: TGTGCCAGCAGTTTTGGTCTAGCGGGAGTACGCGAGACCCAGTACTTC. Translating it yields CASSFGLAGVRETQYF.

This chain joins TRBV7-2 and TRBJ2-7, with TRBD2 identical over 10 bases. The V and J ends lost 4 bases and 6 bases, in that order; junction bases with no gene match: 6. The CDR3 covers 14 residues. Germline values: CDR1 SGHTA, CDR2 FQGNSA. CDR3 region: CASSWASGSSEQYF. CDR3 bases: TGTGCCAGCAGCTGGGCTAGCGGGAGCTCCGAGCAGTACTTC.

Turning to this clone: Additional DNA sequences in this sample encode the identical CDR3. V gene TRBV18 combines with J gene TRBJ2-7; 9 nucleotides align to TRBD1. J lost 3 bases, V lost 3 bases, and 0 bases had no gene match. CDR1 is KGHSH, CDR2 LQKENI, per germline. CDR3 size: 13 residues. This CDR3 is CASSPTGGYEQYF. The CDR3 DNA reads as TGTGCCAGCTCACCGACAGGGGGCTACGAGCAGTACTTC.

This rearrangement joins TRBV5-6 to TRBJ2-1, with D possibly TRBD1 on 6 matching bases. The V and J ends lost 0 bases and 8 bases respectively, with 15 bases between them. CDR1 and CDR2 (germline): SGHDT, YYEEEE. The CDR3 has 15 amino acids. The chain's CDR3 is CASSLGGLARHEQFF. The CDR3 DNA reads as TGTGCCAGCAGCTTGGGGGGGCTAGCCCGGCATGAGCAGTTCTTC.

The rearrangement uses TRBV6-6 and TRBJ1-2, with a weak D call TRBD1 (5 bases). Trimming took 8 bases from V and 4 from J, leaving 20 bases between them. The CDR3 spans 15 residues. CDR1 and CDR2 (germline): MNHNY, SVGAGI (reference sequence). The CDR3 spells CASSQKQASLYGYTF. The CDR3 nucleotides read TGTGCCAGCTCCCAAAAACAGGCTTCCCTCTATGGCTACACCTTC.

As to this clone: The junction differs from germline at one of its ends, possibly a read error. V and J are TRBV19 and TRBJ1-5, with D perhaps matching TRBD1 (6 bases). CDR1 LNHDA and CDR2 SQIVND come from the germline V gene (reference sequence). This CDR3 contains 15 residues. In nucleotides, the CDR3 is TGTGCCAGTAATATACAGGGAGGATACAATCAGCCCCAGCATTTT. This codes for CASNIQGGYNQPQHF. The whole variable domain, remainder taken from reference TRBV19 and TRBJ1-5, is DGGITQSPKYLFRKEGQNVTLSCEQNLNHDAMYWYRQDPGQGLRLIYYSQIVNDFQKGDIAEGYSVSREKKESFPLTVTSAQKNPTAFYLCASNIQGGYNQPQHFGDGTRLSIL.

This sequence joins TRBV11-2 and TRBJ1-6; a possible D gene is TRBD1 (5 bases). The CDR3 totals 15 residues. Deletions cut 1 base from V and 9 bases from J, with 13 bases between. From germline, CDR1 is SGHAT and CDR2 FQNNGV. The CDR3 nucleotides read TGTGCCAGCAGCTTAGTGGGGGGAGGGATTTCACCCCTCCACTTT. Protein sequence: CASSLVGGGISPLHF.

The J gene is TRBJ1-3, the V gene TRBV29-1; D remains unclear. Trimming pared 4 bases from V and 2 bases from J, leaving 12 bases between. Germline V gene data show CDR1 as SQVTM and CDR2 as ANQGSEA. The CDR3 covers 14 residues. The DNA for the CDR3 is TGCAGCGTTGTGGTTCGGGTCCCTGGAAACACCATATATTTT. Amino acid sequence: CSVVVRVPGNTIYF.

The chain has TRBV7-3 and TRBJ2-1, with TRBD2 matching 8 bases. This CDR3 comprises 15 residues. Germline values: CDR1 SGHTA, CDR2 FQGTGA. J gave up 4 bases and V 2 bases, and 4 bases lay outside the gene matches. The CDR3 protein is CASSLPSGSYNEQFF. The CDR3, as DNA: TGTGCCAGCAGCTTACCTAGCGGGTCATACAATGAGCAGTTCTTC. Based on the CDR3 plus reference TRBV7-3 and TRBJ2-1, the full variable domain is GAGVSQTPSNKVTEKGKYVELRCDPISGHTALYWYRQSLGQGPEFLIYFQGTGAADDSGLPNDRFFAVRPEGSVSTLKIQRTERGDSAVYLCASSLPSGSYNEQFFGPGTRLTVL.

This clone was observed a single time. The CDR3 reads CASSLMGGWNTGELFF. CDR3 DNA sequence: TGTGCCAGCAGCCTCATGGGGGGGTGGAACACCGGGGAGCTGTTTTTT. The gene calls are TRBV28 and TRBJ2-2; TRBD2 aligns across 7 bases. V was clipped by 6 bases and J by 1 base; unmatched bases: 8. The length of the CDR3 is 16 residues. Germline assignment: CDR1 MDHEN and CDR2 SYDVKM.

This chain uses TRBV30 with TRBJ2-1; D not certain. The CDR3 contains 12 residues. Trimming cost V 2 bases and J 6 bases, with 8 bases left between them. Germline CDR1 GTSNPN, CDR2 SVGIG (reference sequence). CDR3: CAWSLRINEQFF. The CDR3 nucleotides are TGTGCCTGGAGTTTGAGAATCAATGAGCAGTTCTTC. Full variable domain (missing parts from reference TRBV30 and TRBJ2-1): SQTIHQWPATLVQPVGSPLSLECTVEGTSNPNLYWYRQAAGRGLQLLFYSVGIGQISSEVPQNLSASRPQDRQFILSSKKLLLSDSGFYLCAWSLRINEQFFGPGTRLTVL.